This T cell receptor beta chain was obtained from a study of regulatory T cells in long-lasting Graves disease (dated by TCRdb to 2020 to 2022). For the study in its entirety: Antithyroid drugs had been taken for less than 3 months by newly diagnosed Graves' disease patients. Peripheral blood TCR sequencing and RNA sequencing compared persistent Graves' disease patients with newly diagnosed Graves' disease patients. The study took place in China and was registered as a clinical trial. A total of roughly 35 samples underwent TCR sequencing: approximately 13 from persistent and about 20 from newly diagnosed Graves' disease patients.

In light of the paper, this sample's time point label describes: newly diagnosed GD, antithyroid drugs for less than 3 months. For both TCR sequencing and RNA sequencing, RNA was extracted from PBMCs in TRIzol. Graves' disease was diagnosed according to American Thyroid Association guidelines. Recruitment of patients was carried out at an endocrinology department in Xi'an, China. Each patient gave approximately 8.8 milliliters of peripheral blood, collected in an EDTA anticoagulant tube. Ficoll Paque Plus density gradient separation was used to isolate PBMCs, and no further T cell sorting was done. RNA quality was checked with an Agilent 2100 Bioanalyzer and agarose gel, and concentration with a NanoDrop 2000. This clonotype was detected ten times or more. There is no known antigen for this receptor. A junction end diverges from the germline sequence, so it may reflect a read error. The CDR3 sequence holds 14 residues, the cysteine and phenylalanine included. Left in the record is the CDR3 DNA by itself, 42 bases read in frame from the first base. Reading the germline V gene gives CDR1 SGHRS and CDR2 YFSETQ.

Library prep was done by multiplex PCR. The reads were generated on an Illumina HiSeq 4000. iRepertoire HTBI primers and Arm-PCR amplification of CDR3 regions were used to construct TCR beta libraries. Before sequencing, the PCR products underwent gel purification. The source study handled its data this way. Gene usage analysis of CDR3 amino acid clonotypes relied on the approximately 68 TRBV and 14 TRBJ segments identified across samples. COPE and FqMerger were used to merge filtered high-quality paired reads into contigs. BLAST was used to align contigs to IMGT TRBV, TRBD and TRBJ reference genes, with CDR3 defined following IMGT. Highly expanded clones were defined as clonotypes with a frequency above 0.1%. Shannon entropy was used to measure repertoire diversity, and the Gini coefficient was used to measure V-J evenness. Clonotypes shared by more than one individual were considered public. The raw public data were reprocessed by TCRdb itself: fastp quality trimming at Q25, MiXCR clonotype calling, in-frame beta chains only. Each entry merges the rows of one CDR3 protein and shows their most common DNA and genes. The V and J calls come from TCRdb's annotation, not from the publication. The sample table lists around 460,000 distinct CDR3 sequences, roughly 15% of them with a count of one. Together, the top ten hold over 15% of the sample.

General findings and caveats noted by the study authors: Persistent disease showed preferential use of TRBV28, TRBJ1-2 and TRBJ2-5, whereas newly diagnosed disease favored TRBV20-1 and TRBJ2-1. More public clonotypes were shared among persistent patients (2,741) than among newly diagnosed patients (roughly 1,000). Compared with newly diagnosed patients, patients with persistent Graves' disease had lower TCR Shannon entropy and fewer highly expanded clones, which suggests clonal expansion. The study examined only peripheral blood because the primary lesion, thyroid tissue, could not be accessed. Sequencing and analysis were restricted to the TCR beta chain. The authors acknowledged the small sample size as a limitation that may reduce accuracy.

These data are also associated with another study on T cells in Graves' hyperthyroidism and ophthalmopathy. The second study also describes: A patient counted as having stable Graves' hyperthyroidism if no progression to ophthalmopathy occurred over 18 months of follow-up. Hyperthyroidism patients were newly diagnosed, had a disease duration of under 2 months, and were aged 18 to 65 years. Any patient with an uncontrolled infection, another autoimmune disease, pregnancy or lactation was excluded. Clinical symptoms, serum thyroxine and TRAb, thyroid ultrasound, and orbital computed tomography formed the basis for the diagnoses. The first round of RT-PCR for the TCR CDR3 was performed with the HTBI primer set and the Qiagen OneStep RT-PCR kit. Most expanded thyroid clonotypes (frequency above 0.001) were also detected in blood, a finding suggesting that blood repertoires may reflect thyroid immune responses. Ophthalmopathy was separated from stable hyperthyroidism by a 13 V-J signature model, with 87.88% sensitivity and approximately 81% specificity obtained in cross-validation and 80%/75% obtained in testing. In validation, progression to ophthalmopathy was predicted by the model with around 71% sensitivity and roughly 76% specificity, a median of roughly 6.4 months before onset. To identify TCR V-J signatures that set the groups apart, the researchers used a discovery cohort of 100 patients, made up of some 41 with Graves' ophthalmopathy and 57 with stable Graves' hyperthyroidism. Prospective prediction of ophthalmopathy was tested in an independent validation cohort of fewer than 20 hyperthyroidism patients and 17 patients who later progressed to ophthalmopathy. The 100 or so discovery patients were divided at random into training and test sets in a 7:3 ratio. Thyroid tissue and blood T-cell repertoires from about six Graves' hyperthyroidism patients were also compared in the study. Following sampling, methimazole starting at 30 mg daily was given to hyperthyroidism patients, and high-dose intravenous methylprednisolone was given to ophthalmopathy patients. Libraries were constructed in a second round of multiplex PCR, after which size selection and purification were performed. Libraries were sequenced paired-end with 100 bp reads on an Illumina HiSeq2000. SOAPnuke was used to process the raw data, with reads discarded if the reads contained adapters or uncalled bases, had a mean Phred below 15, or lacked an exact constant-primer or identifier match. High-quality paired reads were merged using COPE v1.2.5, and each unique nucleotide sequence was defined as a clonotype. Clonotypes were aligned to IMGT TRBV, TRBD and TRBJ reference segments using MiTCR v1.1. The analysis included only V-J combinations with a frequency above 0.0001, which together covered approximately 99% of the repertoires. A TCS score was defined as the ratio between F50 (clonal expansion) and ExV (chaos), using BLOSUM62-based TCRdist between CDR3 peptides within each V-J. Welch's t-statistics and random forest reduced 500 to 550 V-J features to roughly 13, which were used in a naive Bayes classifier (R e1071). No statistical method was used to set the sample size in advance, and investigators knew the group allocation. The paper reports TCR Vbeta CDR3 sequencing of about 140 peripheral blood samples: 43 ophthalmopathy, under 85 hyperthyroidism and about 17 progressor patients.

Specimen: peripheral blood mononuclear cells (PBMCs), collected at new diagnosis, from a patient treated with antithyroid drugs. This receptor was obtained from a woman between 45 and 60 years old with Graves disease. Donor details come from another sample of the same person, matched by shared clones. The rearrangement joined TRBV5-1 to TRBJ1-6, with 7 bases aligning to TRBD1. The sequenced DNA is TGTGCCAGCAGCCCCGGGACAGAGAATTCACCCCTCCACTTT. Its coded protein is CASSPGTENSPLHF.